This T cell receptor (beta chain) was documented in a study of breast tumors, draining lymph nodes, adjacent tissues (TCRdb year 2016). Study-level background: TCR beta repertoires were compared across tumor, adjacent nontumor tissue and axillary lymph nodes obtained from breast cancer patients. In human breast cancer, the study set out to evaluate how tumor, surrounding tissue and draining lymph node repertoires relate to one another and whether T cells may move between these sites. General findings and caveats noted by the study authors: Tumor T-cell repertoires showed less diversity than lymph node repertoires and more diversity than nontumor tissue repertoires, and tumor T-cell repertoires showed preferential V and J gene usage. The similarity between tumor and nontumor tissue repertoires was significantly greater in luminal-like breast cancer than in basal-like breast cancer. The data were judged consistent with most tumor T cells deriving from the lymph node and then expanding within tumor tissue. The conclusion that tumor T cells originate in lymph nodes was presented as consistent with a hypothesis rather than as directly demonstrated.

The V end loses 4 bases and the J end loses 7 bases, and a stretch of 14 bases separates them. CDR1 and CDR2, looked up from the germline V gene (reference sequence), are LNHNV and YYDKDF. Reading from cysteine to phenylalanine, the CDR3 counts 14 amino acids. CDR3 DNA only is kept here, 42 bases in frame from base 1. Lymph node samples came from the axillary draining lymph nodes of breast cancer patients. Sequencer: Illumina HiSeq 2000. TCR beta chain libraries were generated by multiplex PCR amplification. High-throughput sequencing was used to analyze the amplified TCR beta chain products. TCRdb reran the public reads through fastp at Q25 and MiXCR, keeping productive beta chains. Each CDR3 protein appears once, grouped with its most common genes and DNA. Here the sample has 100,000 or so distinct CDR3 sequences; 21% occur a single time. The ten largest account for less than 1.5% of the sample. This clonotype was counted a few times. The antigen it binds to is not known. Base qualities are not provided; no much larger clone lies one nucleotide away.

The source of this sequence is a female donor with breast cancer. Some clones in this sample may be carry-over from other donors' samples. The source material was axillary lymph node tissue. This sequence uses TRBV15 and TRBJ2-4, with a weak D call of TRBD2 (5 bases match). The DNA sequence is TGTGCCACCAGCACTTACCTAGCAAACAACATTCAGTACTTC. This is translated as CATSTYLANNIQYF. The reference TRBV15 and TRBJ2-4 proteins fill in what lies around the CDR3, so the full variable domain reads DAMVIQNPRYQVTQFGKPVTLSCSQTLNHNVMYWYQQKSSQAPKLLFHYYDKDFNNEADTPDNFQSRRPNTSFCFLDIRSPGLGDTAMYLCATSTYLANNIQYFGAGTRLSVL.